Listed below are T cell receptor beta chains from one sample, sequenced in a study of beta chain features in type 1 diabetes. Here immunoSEQ multiplex PCR was the method, and the copy in TCRdb shows in-frame clones only, minus some. The sample comprises 150,000 to 200,000 clones, roughly 60% of which are singletons, and under 0.1% rests with the top ten. The sequenced sample was naive CD4+ T cells from blood. These receptors all come from a man in his thirties or forties with type 1 diabetes. Both conserved end residues are part of each CDR3. A D gene is named only where the DNA matches it firmly. Size values are once, few and many counts, or a class for expanded clones, and some rows have none.

D gene	clone size	V gene	J gene	CDR3 DNA	CDR3 protein
TRBD1	.	TRBV29-1	TRBJ2-5	TGCAGCACTATCGGACAGGGGGGAGAGACCCAGTACTTC	CSTIGQGGETQYF
.	.	TRBV29-1	TRBJ2-3	TGCAGCGACAGGGTGGCAGATACGCAGTATTTT	CSDRVADTQYF
.	once	TRBV25-1	TRBJ2-2	TGTGCCAGCAGTGTTCCGAGAGGATCGAACACCGGGGAGCTGTTTTTT	CASSVPRGSNTGELFF
.	.	TRBV30	TRBJ1-1	TGTGCCTGGAGTAGGTGGGGGGATGATACTGAAGCTTTCTTT	CAWSRWGDDTEAFF
TRBD2	.	TRBV7-2	TRBJ2-7	TGTGCCAGCAGCCACGGGACTAGCGGGGAGTACGAGCAGTACTTC	CASSHGTSGEYEQYF
.	once	TRBV9	TRBJ2-5	TGTGCCAGCAGCGTAGGGACTATCCAAGAGACCCAGTACTTC	CASSVGTIQETQYF
TRBD2	few	TRBV9	TRBJ2-1	TGTGCCAGCACCCCCAGACTAGCGGCCTACAATGAGCAGTTCTTC	CASTPRLAAYNEQFF
.	.	TRBV9	TRBJ2-2	TGTGCCAGCAGGCCTACAGGGAGCACAACTCCCGGGGAGCTGTTTTTT	CASRPTGSTTPGELFF
TRBD2	.	TRBV7-2	TRBJ2-1	TGTGCCAGCAGCGGTAGCGGGGGGCGATTAAATGAGCAGTTCTTC	CASSGSGGRLNEQFF
.	once	TRBV7-9	TRBJ1-2	TGTGCCAGCAGCCAACAGGGTACCTATGGCTACACCTTC	CASSQQGTYGYTF
.	.	TRBV4-1	TRBJ2-3	TGCGCCAGCAGCCAGGTAGACACAGATACGCAGTATTTT	CASSQVDTDTQYF